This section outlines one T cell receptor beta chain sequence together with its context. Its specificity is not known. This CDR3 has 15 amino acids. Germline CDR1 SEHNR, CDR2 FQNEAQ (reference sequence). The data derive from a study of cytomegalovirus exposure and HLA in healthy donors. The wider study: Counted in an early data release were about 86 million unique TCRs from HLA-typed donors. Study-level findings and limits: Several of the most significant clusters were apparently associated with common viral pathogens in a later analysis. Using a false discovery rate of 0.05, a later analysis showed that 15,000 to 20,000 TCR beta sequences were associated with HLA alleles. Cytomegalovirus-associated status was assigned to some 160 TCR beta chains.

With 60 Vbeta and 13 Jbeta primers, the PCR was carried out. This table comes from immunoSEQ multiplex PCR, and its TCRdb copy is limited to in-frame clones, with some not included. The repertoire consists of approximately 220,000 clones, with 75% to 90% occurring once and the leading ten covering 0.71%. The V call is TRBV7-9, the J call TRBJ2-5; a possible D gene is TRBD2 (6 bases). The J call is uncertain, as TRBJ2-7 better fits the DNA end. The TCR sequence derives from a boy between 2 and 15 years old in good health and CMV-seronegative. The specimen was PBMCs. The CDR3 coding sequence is TGTGCCAGCAGCTTAGGGGCTAGCGTATCCTACGAGCAGTACTTC. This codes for CASSLGASVSYEQYF.